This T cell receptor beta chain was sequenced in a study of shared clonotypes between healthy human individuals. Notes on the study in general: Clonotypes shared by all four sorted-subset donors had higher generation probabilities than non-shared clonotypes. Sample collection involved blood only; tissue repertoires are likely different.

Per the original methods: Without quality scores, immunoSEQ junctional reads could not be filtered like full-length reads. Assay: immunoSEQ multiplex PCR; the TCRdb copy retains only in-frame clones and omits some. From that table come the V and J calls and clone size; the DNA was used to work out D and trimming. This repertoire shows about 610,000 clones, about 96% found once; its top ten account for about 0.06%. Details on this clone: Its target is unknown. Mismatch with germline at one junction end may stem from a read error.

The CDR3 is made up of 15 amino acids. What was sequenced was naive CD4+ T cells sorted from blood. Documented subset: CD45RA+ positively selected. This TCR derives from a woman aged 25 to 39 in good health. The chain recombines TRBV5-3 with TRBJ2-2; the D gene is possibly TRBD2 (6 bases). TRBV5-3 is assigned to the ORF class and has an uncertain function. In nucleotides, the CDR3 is TGTGCCAGCAGCTTACCCGGGAGCCTAACCGGGGAGCTGTTTTTT. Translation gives CASSLPGSLTGELFF.